The TCR beta chain under discussion was sequenced for a study of CD8 T cells in Susac syndrome. Overall study context: Within the group of sequenced Susac syndrome patients, about six had active disease and roughly eight were in remission. Study-level findings and limits: It was in TEMRA cells and active patients that Susac CD8+ clonal expansion peaked.

Patients having Susac syndrome satisfied recently defined diagnostic criteria for definite or probable disease. Of note for this clonotype: Its antigen is as yet unknown.

V lost 0 bases and J lost 1, with 6 bases in between. The CDR3 is 14 amino acids. CDR1 is GTSNPN and CDR2 is SVGIG in the germline V gene (reference sequence). An amount of RNA that ranged from 0.5 to 1 ug was reverse transcribed with random hexamers. TCRdb processed the immunoSEQ multiplex PCR reads anew with MiXCR; each CDR3 protein has one entry. The table lists 100,000 to 150,000 distinct CDR3 sequences, more than 90% of them singletons, with around 0.21% in the top ten. The V call is TRBV30, the J call TRBJ2-2, with D unresolved. Sequenced: CD8+ T cells from PBMCs. The sequence was collected from a human donor with Susac syndrome. The CDR3 DNA follows: TGTGCCTGGAGTGTACTCGAGAACACCGGGGAGCTGTTTTTT. Protein: CAWSVLENTGELFF.